One sample yielded the 10 T cell receptor beta chains listed below, sequenced in a study of cytomegalovirus exposure and HLA in healthy donors. In the PCR, 60 Vbeta and 13 Jbeta primers were used. Profiling relied on immunoSEQ multiplex PCR, and the TCRdb table lists in-frame clones only, not all of them. The repertoire table contains approximately 58,000 clones. The source material was PBMCs. These receptors were taken from a woman younger than 35 in good health and CMV-seronegative.

The chain is built from TRBV6-1 and TRBJ1-2, with a possible D match to TRBD1 (6 bases). V lost 7 bases, J lost 1 base, and 7 bases lay in between. CDR3 size: 12 residues. Germline loops: CDR1 MNHNS, CDR2 SASEGT. The CDR3 reads CASKGGNYGYTF. CDR3 sequence (DNA): TGTGCCAGCAAAGGGGGTAACTATGGCTACACCTTC.

The CDR3 is CASSLAGTVSNQPQHF. The CDR3 bases are TGTGCCAGCAGCTTGGCCGGGACAGTGAGCAATCAGCCCCAGCATTTT. The gene calls are TRBV7-9 and TRBJ1-5; 7 bases match TRBD1. Germline V CDR1 and CDR2: SEHNR, FQNEAQ (reference sequence). This CDR3 contains 16 residues. J lost 1 base, V lost 3 bases, and 6 bases had no gene match.

The J gene is TRBJ1-2, the V gene TRBV28, with unresolved D. The germline V gene encodes CDR1 MDHEN and CDR2 SYDVKM. There are 12 residues in the CDR3. Trimming took off 8 bases at V and 2 bases at J, with 9 bases between the two ends. The CDR3 DNA reads TGTGCCAGCTTCTCGGGAAACTATGGCTACACCTTC. This codes for CASFSGNYGYTF.

The V gene is TRBV4-2, the J gene TRBJ2-5; 14 nucleotides align to TRBD2. Unmatched junction bases numbered 5, after V lost 4 bases and J lost 4 bases. Germline CDR1 LGHNA, CDR2 YNFKEQ. CDR3 length: 16 residues. CDR3 nucleotide sequence: TGTGCCAGCAGCCCGACTAGCGGGAGGGCCGCAGAGACCCAGTACTTC. Residues: CASSPTSGRAAETQYF.

The gene calls are TRBV19 and TRBJ2-1, with TRBD2 matching over 10 bases. The CDR3 is 15 residues long. The junction had 5 bases not matched to a gene; V was cut back by 6 bases and J by 3 bases. Per germline, CDR1 LNHDA and CDR2 SQIVND (reference sequence). CDR3: CASRKVAGGYNEQFF. In DNA form, the CDR3 reads TGTGCCAGTAGGAAAGTAGCGGGAGGCTACAATGAGCAGTTCTTC.

The chain carries TRBV30 and TRBJ2-7, with 8 bases fitting TRBD2. This CDR3 contains 12 residues. Germline CDR1 is GTSNPN and CDR2 is SVGIG (reference sequence). V was pared by 2 bases and J by 3 bases, with 0 bases of the junction left unmatched. The CDR3 loop is CAWSTSGYEQYF. The CDR3 DNA reads as TGTGCCTGGAGTACTAGCGGCTACGAGCAGTACTTC. Using reference TRBV30 and TRBJ2-7 for the parts outside the CDR3, the full variable domain is SQTIHQWPATLVQPVGSPLSLECTVEGTSNPNLYWYRQAAGRGLQLLFYSVGIGQISSEVPQNLSASRPQDRQFILSSKKLLLSDSGFYLCAWSTSGYEQYFGPGTRLTVT.

The chain employs TRBV9 and TRBJ2-2; 8 bases are a match to TRBD2. This CDR3 comprises 16 residues. Trimming at V came to 0 bases and at J to 4 bases, leaving 5 bases not matched to a gene. The germline CDR1 and CDR2 sequences are SGDLS and YYNGEE. The CDR3 DNA sequence: TGTGCCAGCAGCGTAGATGCGGGGGGTGGCACCGGGGAGCTGTTTTTT. Protein sequence: CASSVDAGGGTGELFF.

V gene TRBV30 combines with J gene TRBJ2-1; no definite D call. Germline V gives CDR1 GTSNPN, CDR2 SVGIG (reference sequence). V dropped 4 bases and J dropped 0 bases, with 10 bases sitting between them. The CDR3 is 14 residues long. The CDR3 region has the DNA TGTGCCTGGAATACAGTAAGCTCCTACAATGAGCAGTTCTTC. This codes for CAWNTVSSYNEQFF.

The chain joins TRBV11-3 to TRBJ1-2, with D unresolved. Deletions cut 0 bases from V and 6 bases from J, with 14 bases between. Germline V gene sequence: CDR1 SGHNT, CDR2 YENEEA. The CDR3 runs to 15 residues. CDR3: CASSLDLWSPDGYTF. The CDR3 nucleotides read TGTGCCAGCAGCTTAGATCTTTGGTCCCCGGATGGCTACACCTTC.

This sequence joins TRBV7-3 and TRBJ2-1; 13 nucleotides agree with TRBD2. CDR1 and CDR2 from the germline V gene are SGHTA and FQGTGA. The CDR3 totals 14 residues. Trimming at V came to 11 bases and at J to 7 bases, leaving 8 bases not matched to a gene. The DNA for the CDR3 is TGTGCCTCAACTAGCGGGAGGGCCAAGAATGAGCAGTTCTTC. Residues: CASTSGRAKNEQFF.